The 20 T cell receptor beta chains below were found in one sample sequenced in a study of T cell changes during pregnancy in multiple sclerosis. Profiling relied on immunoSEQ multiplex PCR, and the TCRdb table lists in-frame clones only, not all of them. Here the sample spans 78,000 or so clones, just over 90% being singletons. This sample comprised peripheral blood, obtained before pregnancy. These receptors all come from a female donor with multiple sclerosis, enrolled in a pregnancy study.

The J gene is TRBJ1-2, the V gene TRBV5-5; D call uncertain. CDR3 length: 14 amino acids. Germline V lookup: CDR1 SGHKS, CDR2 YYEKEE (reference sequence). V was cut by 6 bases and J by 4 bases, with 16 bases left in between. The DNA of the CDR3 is TGTGCCAGCATTTCCGCCGGGGATACCTATGGCTACACCTTC. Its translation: CASISAGDTYGYTF.

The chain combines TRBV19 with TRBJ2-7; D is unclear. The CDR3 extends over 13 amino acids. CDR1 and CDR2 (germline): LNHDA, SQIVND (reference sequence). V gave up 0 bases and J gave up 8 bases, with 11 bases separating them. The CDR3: CASSIETPSKQYF. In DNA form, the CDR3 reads TGTGCCAGTAGTATAGAGACTCCTTCCAAGCAGTACTTC.

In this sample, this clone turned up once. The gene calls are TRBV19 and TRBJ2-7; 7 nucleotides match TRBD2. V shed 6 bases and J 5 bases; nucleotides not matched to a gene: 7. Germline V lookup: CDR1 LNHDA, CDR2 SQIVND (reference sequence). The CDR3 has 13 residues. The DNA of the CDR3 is TGTGCCAGTAGCCTAACTAGCGCCAACGAGCAGTACTTC. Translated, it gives CASSLTSANEQYF.

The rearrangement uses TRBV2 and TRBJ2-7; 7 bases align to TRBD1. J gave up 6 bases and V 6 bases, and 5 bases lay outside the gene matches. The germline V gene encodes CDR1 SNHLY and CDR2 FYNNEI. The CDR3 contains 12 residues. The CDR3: CASSRDSIEQYF. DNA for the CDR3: TGTGCCAGCAGCCGGGACAGCATCGAGCAGTACTTC.

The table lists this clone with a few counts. In DNA, the CDR3 is TGTGCCAGCAGTGACCTGACAGGTGGAATCCGCGAAGCTTTCTTT. This sequence encodes CASSDLTGGIREAFF. This chain uses TRBV2 with TRBJ1-1; a possible D gene is TRBD1 (6 bases). The V gene's germline CDR1 is SNHLY and CDR2 FYNNEI. The V gene lost 3 bases and the J gene lost 8 bases, with 19 bases spanning the gap. The CDR3 has 15 amino acids.

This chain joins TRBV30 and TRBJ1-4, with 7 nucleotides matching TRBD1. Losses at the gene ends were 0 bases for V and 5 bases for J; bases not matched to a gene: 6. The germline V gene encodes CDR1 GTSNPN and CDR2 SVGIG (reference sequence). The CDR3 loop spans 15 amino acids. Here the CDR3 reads CAWSVPTGMNEKLFF. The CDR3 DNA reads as TGTGCCTGGAGTGTCCCGACAGGGATGAATGAAAAACTGTTTTTT.

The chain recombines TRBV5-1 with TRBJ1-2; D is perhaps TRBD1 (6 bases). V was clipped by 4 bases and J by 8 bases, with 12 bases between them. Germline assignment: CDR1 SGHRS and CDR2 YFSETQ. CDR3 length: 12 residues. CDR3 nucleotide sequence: TGCGCCAGCAGCGTGACAGGCCTGGGCTACACCTTC. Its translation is CASSVTGLGYTF. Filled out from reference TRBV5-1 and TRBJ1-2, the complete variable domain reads KAGVTQTPRYLIKTRGQQVTLSCSPISGHRSVSWYQQTPGQGLQFLFEYFSETQRNKGNFPGRFSGRQFSNSRSEMNVSTLELGDSALYLCASSVTGLGYTFGSGTRLTVV.

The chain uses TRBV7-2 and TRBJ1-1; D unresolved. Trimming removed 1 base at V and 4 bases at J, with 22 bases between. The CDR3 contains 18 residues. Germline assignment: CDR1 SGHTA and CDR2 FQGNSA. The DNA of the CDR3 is TGTGCCAGCAGCTTAGAACTGGTCGGCGGAGGTTCCGGCACTGAAGCTTTCTTT. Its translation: CASSLELVGGGSGTEAFF.

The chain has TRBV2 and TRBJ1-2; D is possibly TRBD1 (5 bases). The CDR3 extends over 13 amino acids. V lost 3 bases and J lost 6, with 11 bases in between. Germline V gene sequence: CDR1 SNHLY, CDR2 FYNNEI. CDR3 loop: CASSDKGFDGYTF. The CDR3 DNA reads TGTGCCAGCAGTGATAAGGGGTTTGATGGCTACACCTTC.

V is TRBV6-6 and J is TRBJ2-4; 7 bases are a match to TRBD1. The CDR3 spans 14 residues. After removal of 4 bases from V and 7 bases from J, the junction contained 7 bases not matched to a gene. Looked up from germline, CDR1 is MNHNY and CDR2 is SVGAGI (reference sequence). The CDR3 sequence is CASSSTGTANIQYF. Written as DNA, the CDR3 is TGTGCCAGCAGTTCGACCGGGACAGCCAACATTCAGTACTTC.

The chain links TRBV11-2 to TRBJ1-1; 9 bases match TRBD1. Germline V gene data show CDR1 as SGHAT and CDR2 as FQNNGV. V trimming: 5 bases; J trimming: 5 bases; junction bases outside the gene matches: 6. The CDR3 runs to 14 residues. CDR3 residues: CASSNTGGSTEAFF. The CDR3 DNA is TGTGCCAGCAGCAACACAGGGGGCAGTACTGAAGCTTTCTTT.

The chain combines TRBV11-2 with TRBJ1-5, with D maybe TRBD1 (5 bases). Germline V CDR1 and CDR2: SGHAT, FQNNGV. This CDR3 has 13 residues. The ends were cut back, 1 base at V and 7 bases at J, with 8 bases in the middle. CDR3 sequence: CASSLVPGQPQHF. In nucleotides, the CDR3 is TGTGCCAGCAGCTTAGTTCCAGGGCAGCCCCAGCATTTT.

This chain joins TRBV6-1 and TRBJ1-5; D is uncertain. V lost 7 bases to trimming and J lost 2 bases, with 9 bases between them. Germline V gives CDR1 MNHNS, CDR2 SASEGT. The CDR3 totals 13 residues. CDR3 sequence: CASNQVRNQPQHF. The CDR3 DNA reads TGTGCCAGCAATCAGGTCCGCAATCAGCCCCAGCATTTT.

This CDR3 reads CASTSSDLLETQYF. The CDR3 DNA reads as TGTGCCAGCACCTCCTCAGATCTTTTGGAGACCCAGTACTTC. V is TRBV6-6 and J is TRBJ2-5; D uncertain. The CDR3 spans 14 residues. Germline V gene lookup returns CDR1 MNHNY and CDR2 SVGAGI (reference sequence). Trimming removed 7 bases from V and 5 bases from J, with 17 bases in between.

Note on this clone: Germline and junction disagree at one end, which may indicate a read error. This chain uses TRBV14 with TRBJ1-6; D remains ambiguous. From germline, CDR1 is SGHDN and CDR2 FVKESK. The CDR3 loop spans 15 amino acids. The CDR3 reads CAGSPTSAGNSPLHF. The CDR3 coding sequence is TGTGCCGGCAGCCCCACAAGCGCGGGTAATTCACCCCTCCACTTT.

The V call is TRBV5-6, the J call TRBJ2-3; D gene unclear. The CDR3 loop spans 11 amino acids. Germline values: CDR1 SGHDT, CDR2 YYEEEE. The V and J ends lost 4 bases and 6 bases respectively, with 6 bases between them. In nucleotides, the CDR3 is TGTGCCAGCAGCCAGGCGGATACGCAGTATTTT. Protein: CASSQADTQYF.

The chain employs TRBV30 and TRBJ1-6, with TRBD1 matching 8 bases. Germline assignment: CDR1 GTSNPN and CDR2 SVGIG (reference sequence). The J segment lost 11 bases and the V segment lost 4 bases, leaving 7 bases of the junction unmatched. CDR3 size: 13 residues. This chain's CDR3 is CAWTGQGTTPLHF. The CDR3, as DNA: TGTGCCTGGACCGGACAGGGAACGACACCCCTCCACTTT.

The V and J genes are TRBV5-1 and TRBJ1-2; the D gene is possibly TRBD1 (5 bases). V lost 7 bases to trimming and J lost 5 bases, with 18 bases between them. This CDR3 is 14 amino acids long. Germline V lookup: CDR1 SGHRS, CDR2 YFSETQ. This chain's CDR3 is CASHRQSSLYGYTF. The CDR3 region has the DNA TGCGCCAGCCACAGACAGTCTTCGCTTTATGGCTACACCTTC.

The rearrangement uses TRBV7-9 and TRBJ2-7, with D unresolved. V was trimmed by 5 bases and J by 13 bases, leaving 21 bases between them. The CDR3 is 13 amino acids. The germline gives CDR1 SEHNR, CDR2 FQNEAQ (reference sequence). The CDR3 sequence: CASSPQEPYVQYF. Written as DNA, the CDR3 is TGTGCCAGCAGCCCCCAAGAGCCCTACGTCCAATACTTC.

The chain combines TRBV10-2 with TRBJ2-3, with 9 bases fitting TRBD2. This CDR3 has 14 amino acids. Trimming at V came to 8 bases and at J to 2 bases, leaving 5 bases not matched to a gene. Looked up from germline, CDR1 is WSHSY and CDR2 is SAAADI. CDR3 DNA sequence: TGCGCCAGCGGGCTAGCGGGGACCACAGATACGCAGTATTTT. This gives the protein CASGLAGTTDTQYF.